This paragraph reports one T cell receptor (beta chain). The data originate from a study of blood T cell repertoires in COVID-19. For the study at large: Donors in the United States, Italy and Spain gave samples during acute or convalescent COVID-19. In each case, the material was cDNA or gDNA derived from T cells, B-cell-depleted T cells, or PBMCs.

Clones were sequenced by immunoSEQ multiplex PCR, and TCRdb holds only the in-frame ones, with some missing. The repertoire holds about 440,000 clones, around 89% seen once, with roughly 4.3% in the top ten. Sequencing used peripheral blood. The sequence came from a woman aged 25 to 45 with acute or convalescent COVID-19.

DNA of the CDR3: TGTGCCAGCAGCATAGGGGACACTGAAGCTTTCTTT. The encoded protein is CASSIGDTEAFF. This chain links TRBV6-5 with TRBJ1-1; possible D gene TRBD1, 5 bases. Trimming shortened V by 6 bases and J by 3 bases, and 8 bases separated the two germline ends. Germline CDR1 and CDR2: MNHEY and SVGAGI. The CDR3 is 12 amino acids.